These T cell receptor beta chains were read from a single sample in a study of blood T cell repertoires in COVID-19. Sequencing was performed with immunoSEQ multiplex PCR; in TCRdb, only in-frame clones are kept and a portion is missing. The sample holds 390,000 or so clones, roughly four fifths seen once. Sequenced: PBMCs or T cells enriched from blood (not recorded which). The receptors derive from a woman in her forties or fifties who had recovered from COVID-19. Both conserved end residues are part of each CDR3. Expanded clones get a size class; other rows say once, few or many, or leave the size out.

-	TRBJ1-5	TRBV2	CASIGRDRGQPQHF
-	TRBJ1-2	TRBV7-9	CASSSRPAGIGDYGYTF
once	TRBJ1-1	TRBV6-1	CASSESFTEAFF
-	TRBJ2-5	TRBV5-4	CASSFGGAYEETQYF
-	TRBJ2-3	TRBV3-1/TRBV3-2	CASTTSGSDTQYF
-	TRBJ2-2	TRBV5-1	CASMVSGGRGGTGELFF
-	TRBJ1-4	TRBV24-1	CATSFRGPTTNEKLFF
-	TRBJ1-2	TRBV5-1	CASSPPARGYGYTF
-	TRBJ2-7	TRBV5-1	CASSLAFDEQYF
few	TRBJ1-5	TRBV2	CASKVRDFNQPQHF
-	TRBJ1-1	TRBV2	CASSPGGGITEAFF
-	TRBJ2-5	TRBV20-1	CTSGALETQYF
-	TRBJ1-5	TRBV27	CASSQGQGNQPQHF
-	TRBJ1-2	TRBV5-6	CASSSFSGTGGSHGYTF
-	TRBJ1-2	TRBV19	CASSIDPTHGYTF
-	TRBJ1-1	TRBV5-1	CASSTGQGLTEAFF
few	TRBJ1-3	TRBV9	CASSVLGAGSGNTIYF
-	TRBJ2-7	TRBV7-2	CASSLGGGGYEQYF
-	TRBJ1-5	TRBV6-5	CASTPGQDPNQPQHF
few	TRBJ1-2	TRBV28	CASSGDLANYGYTF
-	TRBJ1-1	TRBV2	CARARGGRQDTEAFF
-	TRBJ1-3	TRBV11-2	CASSLPISGSGNTIYF